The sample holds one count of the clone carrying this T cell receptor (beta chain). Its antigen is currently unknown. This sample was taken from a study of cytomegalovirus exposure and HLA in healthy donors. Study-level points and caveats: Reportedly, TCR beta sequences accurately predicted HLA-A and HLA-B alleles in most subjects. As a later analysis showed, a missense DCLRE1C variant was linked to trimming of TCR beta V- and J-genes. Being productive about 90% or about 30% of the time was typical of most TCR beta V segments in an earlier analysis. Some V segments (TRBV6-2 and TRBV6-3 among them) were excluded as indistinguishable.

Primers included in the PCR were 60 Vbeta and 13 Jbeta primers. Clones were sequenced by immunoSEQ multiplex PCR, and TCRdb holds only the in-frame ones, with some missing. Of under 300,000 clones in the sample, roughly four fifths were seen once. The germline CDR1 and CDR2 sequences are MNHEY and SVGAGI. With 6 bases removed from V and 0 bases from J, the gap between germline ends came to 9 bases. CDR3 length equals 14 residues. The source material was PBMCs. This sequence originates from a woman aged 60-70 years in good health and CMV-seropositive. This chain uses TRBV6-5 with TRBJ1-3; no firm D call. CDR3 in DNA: TGTGCCAGCAGCTCACAGAGCTCTGGAAACACCATATATTTT. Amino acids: CASSSQSSGNTIYF.